Below are 21 T cell receptor beta chains sequenced from a single sample in a study of T cell responses to AZD1222 COVID-19 vaccine. Profiled with immunoSEQ multiplex PCR; TCRdb holds only in-frame clones, not every one. Of some 100,000 clones in the sample, roughly 90% were seen once. Sequenced here: peripheral blood, sampled 28 days after the second AZD1222 dose. The receptors originated from an adult who received the AZD1222 COVID-19 vaccine.

The genes are TRBV7-9 and TRBJ2-3, with unresolved D. This CDR3 spans 13 amino acids. Germline V gene data show CDR1 as SEHNR and CDR2 as FQNEAQ (reference sequence). Between the trimmed V and J ends, which lost 5 bases and 5 bases, there was a span of 11 bases. The CDR3 sequence is CASSRRELDTQYF. CDR3 DNA sequence: TGTGCCAGCAGCCGTCGTGAGCTAGATACGCAGTATTTT.

This rearrangement joins TRBV6-1 to TRBJ2-3; a weak D match, TRBD2 (5 bases). V lost 0 bases to trimming and J lost 2 bases, with 21 bases between them. The CDR3 contains 19 residues. Germline V gives CDR1 MNHNS, CDR2 SASEGT. The CDR3 reads CASSEAKVDRLTDTDTQYF. The CDR3 DNA reads as TGTGCCAGCAGTGAAGCAAAAGTTGATAGACTAACGGACACAGATACGCAGTATTTT.

The chain carries TRBV4-1 and TRBJ1-1, with TRBD1 identical over 7 bases. V gave up 4 bases and J gave up 0 bases; unmatched junction bases: 11. The CDR3 contains 17 residues. Germline V gene data show CDR1 as MGHRA and CDR2 as YSYEKL. The CDR3 region has the DNA TGCGCCAGCAGCCCCGGGACAGTCCTTAGCGTGAACACTGAAGCTTTCTTT. It specifies CASSPGTVLSVNTEAFF.

The V and J genes are TRBV3-1 (or the pseudogene TRBV3-2) and TRBJ2-3, with 8 bases fitting TRBD1. V lost 3 bases to trimming and J lost 3 bases; unmatched junction nucleotides: 5. Germline V lookup: CDR1 LGHDT, CDR2 YNNKEL (reference sequence). This CDR3 has 15 residues. The CDR3 loop is CASSHFWTGTDTQYF. As DNA, the CDR3 is TGTGCCAGCAGCCACTTCTGGACAGGGACAGATACGCAGTATTTT.

J is TRBJ1-3 and V is TRBV19; D gene ambiguous. V was pared by 5 bases and J by 7 bases, with 21 bases between. Looked up from germline, CDR1 is LNHDA and CDR2 is SQIVND (reference sequence). The CDR3 has 16 amino acids. This CDR3 is CASSAPYLASGNTIYF. The CDR3 DNA reads as TGTGCCAGTAGTGCACCCTACCTGGCCTCCGGGAACACCATATATTTT.

This clone was counted once. This chain connects TRBV5-6 to TRBJ1-5, with D possibly matching TRBD1 (5 bases). Germline V lookup: CDR1 SGHDT, CDR2 YYEEEE. V lost 0 bases and J 0 bases, leaving 7 bases between the germline ends. The CDR3 runs 15 residues. Here the CDR3 DNA reads TGTGCCAGCAGCTTGGAGGGGATTAGCAATCAGCCCCAGCATTTT. It specifies CASSLEGISNQPQHF.

This clone was observed once. The chain joins TRBV6-2 or TRBV6-3 to TRBJ1-5; no firm D call. Deletions cut 0 bases from V and 6 bases from J, with 12 bases between. Germline lookup yields CDR1 MNHEY and CDR2 SVGEGT. The CDR3 has 15 residues. CDR3 in amino acids: CASSYSSGSTQPQHF. In DNA, the CDR3 is TGTGCCAGCAGTTACTCGTCGGGATCCACTCAGCCCCAGCATTTT.

The chain recombines TRBV7-9 with TRBJ1-1, with 7 bases lining up with TRBD1. Germline V gene sequence: CDR1 SEHNR, CDR2 FQNEAQ (reference sequence). The junction had 7 bases not matched to a gene; V was cut back by 5 bases and J by 1 base. This CDR3 is 15 amino acids long. The chain's CDR3 is CASSAGTAGNTEAFF. DNA for the CDR3: TGTGCCAGCAGCGCTGGGACAGCCGGGAACACTGAAGCTTTCTTT.

This chain connects TRBV15 to TRBJ1-2; D unclear. Germline lookup yields CDR1 LNHNV and CDR2 YYDKDF (reference sequence). The CDR3 runs to 14 residues. V lost 3 bases and J 4 bases, leaving 12 bases between the germline ends. The CDR3 protein is CATSSGPQVYGYTF. CDR3 DNA sequence: TGTGCCACCAGCAGCGGACCCCAGGTCTATGGCTACACCTTC.

This chain joins TRBV6-2 or TRBV6-3 and TRBJ1-1; no reliable D call. CDR1 and CDR2 (germline): MNHEY, SVGEGT. The V gene lost 0 bases and the J gene lost 3 bases, with 23 bases spanning the gap. The CDR3 runs to 19 residues. The CDR3 loop is CASSYSLGGLGSGDTEAFF. The CDR3 nucleotides read TGTGCCAGCAGTTACTCGCTCGGCGGTCTGGGGAGTGGGGACACTGAAGCTTTCTTT.

The V and J genes are TRBV11-3 and TRBJ2-3; unclear D gene. The CDR3 loop spans 13 amino acids. Trimming pared 7 bases from V and 4 bases from J, leaving 12 bases between. Germline V CDR1 and CDR2: SGHNT, YENEEA. DNA for the CDR3: TGTGCCAGCACCTACTTAGTCCCAGATACGCAGTATTTT. This codes for CASTYLVPDTQYF.

The rearrangement links TRBV7-2 to TRBJ2-7; D tentatively reads TRBD1 or TRBD2 (5 bases each). V lost 3 bases to trimming and J lost 4 bases, with 10 bases between them. This CDR3 spans 13 amino acids. Germline lookup yields CDR1 SGHTA and CDR2 FQGNSA. This chain's CDR3 is CASSFRGLYEQYF. The CDR3 nucleotides read TGTGCCAGCAGCTTCCGGGGCTTGTACGAGCAGTACTTC.

The rearrangement links TRBV7-6 to TRBJ1-3; D perhaps matches TRBD1 (6 bases). Germline CDR1 is SGHVS and CDR2 is FNYEAQ. V shed 0 bases and J shed 3 bases, with 15 bases lying between them. The CDR3 totals 17 residues. The CDR3 coding sequence is TGTGCCAGCAGCTTAGCAGGGACAACCGGGGGTGGAAACACCATATATTTT. Translated, it gives CASSLAGTTGGGNTIYF.

The chain has TRBV28 and TRBJ2-7; 11 nucleotides align to TRBD2. From germline, CDR1 is MDHEN and CDR2 SYDVKM. Trimming at V came to 8 bases and at J to 6 bases, leaving 9 bases not matched to a gene. The length of the CDR3 is 14 residues. The CDR3: CASSSSGRRSEQYF. CDR3 DNA sequence: TGTGCCAGCTCTTCTAGCGGGAGGCGCAGCGAGCAGTACTTC.

The chain carries TRBV2 and TRBJ2-2, with D tentatively TRBD2 (5 bases). Trimming shortened V by 7 bases and J by 7 bases, and 13 bases separated the two germline ends. CDR1 is SNHLY and CDR2 is FYNNEI in the germline V gene. The CDR3 spans 13 residues. CDR3 sequence (DNA): TGTGCCAGCAACGGGGAGAGGGTCGGGGAGCTGTTTTTT. Translation gives CASNGERVGELFF.

The chain combines TRBV5-4 with TRBJ2-3; 10 bases fit TRBD2. CDR1 and CDR2 (germline): SGHNT, YYREEE (reference sequence). The length of the CDR3 is 15 residues. With V trimmed by 4 bases and J by 2 bases, 4 bases remained unmatched. CDR3 residues: CASSLAGALTDTQYF. The CDR3 DNA sequence: TGTGCCAGCAGCCTAGCGGGGGCACTCACAGATACGCAGTATTTT.

CDR3 protein: CASSYLAGGPPGELFF. DNA for the CDR3: TGTGCCAGCAGTTACCTAGCGGGGGGCCCTCCCGGGGAGCTGTTTTTT. The chain recombines TRBV6-2 or TRBV6-3 with TRBJ2-2; 11 bases are a match to TRBD2. The CDR3 runs to 16 residues. CDR1 and CDR2 from the germline V gene are MNHEY and SVGEGT. Trimming took 2 bases from V and 6 from J; bases not matched to a gene: 5.

The chain links TRBV5-4 to TRBJ1-6; TRBD1 might be the D (5 bases). In germline, CDR1 is SGHNT, CDR2 YYREEE (reference sequence). This CDR3 is 15 amino acids long. The ends were cut back, 6 bases at V and 10 bases at J, with 20 bases in the middle. CDR3 coding DNA: TGTGCCAGCAACCTGGGGGGATCCCTGGGGTCACCCCTCCACTTT. Translation: CASNLGGSLGSPLHF.

This chain links TRBV11-3 with TRBJ2-3; 8 nucleotides line up with TRBD2. The V gene's germline CDR1 is SGHNT and CDR2 YENEEA. CDR3 size: 16 residues. The V segment lost 5 bases and the J segment 0 bases; nucleotides outside the gene matches: 7. The CDR3 coding sequence is TGTGCCAGCAGCCCAGGACTAGCCGTTAGCACAGATACGCAGTATTTT. It encodes CASSPGLAVSTDTQYF.

This clone was seen a few times. The rearrangement joins TRBV5-5 to TRBJ2-5; 9 nucleotides line up with TRBD1. CDR1 SGHKS and CDR2 YYEKEE come from the germline V gene (reference sequence). Trimming at V came to 5 bases and at J to 5 bases, leaving 13 bases not matched to a gene. This CDR3 has 16 amino acids. CDR3 DNA: TGTGCCAGCAGAAACCGGGACAGGGCCGTCGGGGAGACCCAGTACTTC. This codes for CASRNRDRAVGETQYF.

This chain joins TRBV13 and TRBJ2-4; D gene ambiguous. The CDR3 is 15 amino acids. V was trimmed by 2 bases and J by 2 bases, leaving 10 bases between them. CDR1 and CDR2 from the germline V gene are PRHDT and FYEKMQ (reference sequence). The CDR3 nucleotides read TGTGCCAGCAGCTTAACCGACGGGTCCAAAAACATTCAGTACTTC. This sequence encodes CASSLTDGSKNIQYF.